This entry lists 26 T cell receptor beta chains sequenced from one sample in a study of T cell repertoires in cytomegalovirus infection (dated by TCRdb to the late 2010s). The sample's treatment or condition label, decoded: in vitro stimulation with specific CMV peptide epitopes to enrich CMV-specific T cells. The sample was run on an Illumina HiSeq 1500. TCRdb redid the processing of the public reads, applying fastp at Q25 and MiXCR, and retained in-frame beta chains. Each CDR3 protein gets just one entry, which takes the most common genes and DNA from the rows behind it. This sample comprises 250,000 to 300,000 distinct CDR3 sequences, roughly a fifth of them detected only once. The ten largest clonotypes hold about 20% of the sample. Their antigens remain unidentified. This specimen consisted of cultured PBMCs, obtained from culture after CMV antigen stimulation. These receptors were obtained from a human donor in good health (CMV status not recorded). Some clones in this sample may be carry-over from other donors' samples.

The chain employs TRBV7-2 and TRBJ2-7; 12 bases align to TRBD2. Germline V gene data show CDR1 as SGHTA and CDR2 as FQGNSA. There are 17 residues in the CDR3. The J segment lost 1 base and the V segment lost 2 bases, leaving 6 bases of the junction unmatched. The CDR3 is CASSLYLAGGPSYEQYV. The CDR3 DNA sequence: TGTGCCAGCAGCTTATATCTAGCGGGAGGGCCGTCCTACGAGCAGTACGTC.

This clonotype came up a few times. This rearrangement joins TRBV7-6 to TRBJ1-4; 8 positions agree with TRBD1. Germline loops: CDR1 SGHVS, CDR2 FNYEAQ. The CDR3 length is 17 residues. Unmatched junction bases numbered 11, after V lost 2 bases and J lost 6 bases. The chain's CDR3 is CASSLTQGEIQYEKLFF. The CDR3 DNA follows: TGTGCCAGCAGCTTAACACAGGGGGAGATTCAATATGAAAAACTGTTTTTT.

The table lists this clonotype with a few counts. The genes are TRBV27 and TRBJ1-5, with D possibly being TRBD1 (6 bases). The CDR3 extends over 17 amino acids. Trimming took off 4 bases at V and 0 bases at J, with 16 bases between the two ends. Germline-derived CDR1 and CDR2 are MNHEY and SMNVEV (reference sequence). The CDR3 DNA reads TGTGCCAGCAGTTCGGACAGCCTAGAGTATAGCAATCAGCCCCAGCATTTT. This encodes CASSSDSLEYSNQPQHF.

V usage is TRBV12-3 or TRBV12-4 and J usage is TRBJ2-1; D is perhaps TRBD2 (6 bases). CDR3 length: 13 residues. With 6 bases removed from V and 6 bases from J, the gap between germline ends came to 12 bases. The CDR3 protein is CASRRERSNEQFF. The CDR3 DNA follows: TGTGCCAGCAGGCGGGAACGGAGCAATGAGCAGTTCTTC.

This clonotype was seen a few times. CDR3 region: CSVARTSGQETQYF. In DNA, the CDR3 is TGCAGCGTTGCGAGGACTAGCGGCCAAGAGACCCAGTACTTC. The chain links TRBV29-1 to TRBJ2-5; 10 bases match TRBD2. The CDR3 is 14 amino acids. V lost 4 bases, J lost 1 base, and 3 bases stayed unmatched. Germline assignment: CDR1 SQVTM and CDR2 ANQGSEA. Drawing the rest from reference TRBV29-1 and TRBJ2-5, the complete variable domain is SAVISQKPSRDICQRGTSLTIQCQVDSQVTMMFWYRQQPGQSLTLIATANQGSEATYESGFVIDKFPISRPNLTFSTLTVSNMSPEDSSIYLCSVARTSGQETQYFGPGTRLLVL.

In this sample, this clonotype turned up a few times. J is TRBJ1-5 and V is TRBV7-2; D not certain. Germline V gives CDR1 SGHTA, CDR2 FQGNSA. Trimming stripped 2 bases from V and 5 bases from J, with 13 bases between. This CDR3 comprises 15 residues. The CDR3 nucleotides read TGTGCCAGCAGCTTATTTAGCCGGGCCCATCAGCCCCAGCATTTT. It codes for CASSLFSRAHQPQHF. Combining the CDR3 with reference TRBV7-2 and TRBJ1-5 gives the whole variable domain GAGVSQSPSNKVTEKGKDVELRCDPISGHTALYWYRQSLGQGLEFLIYFQGNSAPDKSGLPSDRFSAERTGGSVSTLTIQRTQQEDSAVYLCASSLFSRAHQPQHFGDGTRLSIL.

This sequence joins TRBV29-1 and TRBJ2-1, with D maybe TRBD2 (5 bases). Germline V gene lookup returns CDR1 SQVTM and CDR2 ANQGSEA. V was clipped by 7 bases and J by 5 bases, with 21 bases between them. The CDR3 spans 15 residues. CDR3 coding DNA: TGCAGCGCCGAGGGCACCCCAGACGCCCACAATGAGCAGTTCTTC. Residues: CSAEGTPDAHNEQFF.

V and J are TRBV27 and TRBJ1-1, with 9 bases lining up with TRBD1. The V and J ends lost 6 bases and 4 bases, in that order; junction bases with no gene match: 0. The germline V gene encodes CDR1 MNHEY and CDR2 SMNVEV (reference sequence). The CDR3 extends over 12 amino acids. This CDR3 reads CASRDRGTEAFF. Here the CDR3 DNA reads TGTGCCAGCAGGGACAGGGGCACTGAAGCTTTCTTT.

This clonotype was counted between two and nine times. The V call is TRBV27, the J call TRBJ1-5, with a tentative D call TRBD1 (5 bases). CDR1 MNHEY and CDR2 SMNVEV come from the germline V gene (reference sequence). The germline V and J ends were trimmed by 4 bases and 4 bases, with 8 bases remaining between them. The CDR3 is 13 amino acids. CDR3 in amino acids: CASSYRRNQPQHF. CDR3 nucleotides: TGTGCCAGCAGTTACAGGAGAAATCAGCCCCAGCATTTT.

The chain combines TRBV27 with TRBJ2-1, with 13 nucleotides matching TRBD2. Per the germline V gene, CDR1 is MNHEY and CDR2 is SMNVEV (reference sequence). The CDR3 covers 18 residues. Trimming cost V 5 bases and J 4 bases; bases outside gene matches: 11. CDR3 sequence: CASSRSTGLAGVYNEQFF. Written as DNA, the CDR3 is TGTGCCAGCAGTCGATCTACCGGACTAGCGGGAGTTTACAATGAGCAGTTCTTC.

This clonotype was seen only a few times. V and J are TRBV20-1 and TRBJ2-4, with D unclear. This CDR3 region has 15 residues. CDR1 is DFQATT, CDR2 SNEGSKA, per germline (reference sequence). V was pared by 0 bases and J by 0 bases, with 9 bases between. In DNA, the CDR3 is TGCAGTGCTAGAGACCCTCTAACAGCCAAAAACATTCAGTACTTC. Its translation: CSARDPLTAKNIQYF.

This clonotype was seen only a few times. J is TRBJ2-7 and V is TRBV28; TRBD1 agrees at 12 bases. This CDR3 contains 13 residues. Germline CDR1 MDHEN, CDR2 SYDVKM. Trimming cost V 6 bases and J 5 bases; bases outside gene matches: 2. The CDR3 region has the DNA TGTGCCAGCAGACGGGACAGGGGGCACGAGCAGTACTTC. Its protein product is CASRRDRGHEQYF.

The chain employs TRBV12-3 or TRBV12-4 and TRBJ1-2, with D possibly being TRBD1 (5 bases). Between the trimmed V and J ends, which lost 5 bases and 7 bases, there was a span of 20 bases. The CDR3 is 15 residues long. The CDR3 loop is CASSLKRQGGGGYTF. As DNA, the CDR3 is TGTGCCAGCAGTCTAAAACGTCAGGGTGGCGGTGGCTACACCTTC.

This clonotype was seen more than once but under ten times. The chain carries TRBV7-9 and TRBJ2-1; tentatively, D is TRBD1 (5 bases). There are 14 residues in the CDR3. V was clipped by 1 base and J by 6 bases, with 10 bases between them. From germline, CDR1 is SEHNR and CDR2 FQNEAQ (reference sequence). The CDR3 is CASSLEAGPNEQFF. In DNA, the CDR3 is TGTGCCAGCAGCTTAGAGGCAGGGCCCAATGAGCAGTTCTTC.

This clonotype was recorded many times. The chain carries TRBV19 and TRBJ2-6; TRBD1 matches at 10 bases. Germline values: CDR1 LNHDA, CDR2 SQIVND (reference sequence). Trimming cost V 4 bases and J 0 bases; bases outside gene matches: 0. CDR3 size: 16 residues. The DNA of the CDR3 is TGTGCCAGTAGTAGGACAGGGGGCTCTGGGGCCAACGTCCTGACTTTC. This codes for CASSRTGGSGANVLTF.

This sequence joins TRBV28 and TRBJ1-4; D not resolved. CDR3 length: 14 residues. Per germline, CDR1 MDHEN and CDR2 SYDVKM. V shed 6 bases and J shed 0 bases, with 8 bases lying between them. This CDR3 reads CASRPTPTNEKLFF. CDR3 coding DNA: TGTGCCAGCAGACCCACACCAACTAATGAAAAACTGTTTTTT.

This clonotype has a count of ten or more. The CDR3 DNA sequence: TGTGCCAGCAGCCGGGACCGGTCCACAGATACGCAGTATTTT. Its translation: CASSRDRSTDTQYF. The chain is built from TRBV7-2 and TRBJ2-3; tentatively, D is TRBD1 or TRBD2 (5 bases each). V dropped 5 bases and J dropped 2 bases, with 11 bases sitting between them. CDR1 and CDR2 from the germline V gene are SGHTA and FQGNSA. This CDR3 is built from 14 residues.

The chain employs TRBV27 and TRBJ1-4, with 7 bases identical to TRBD1. The CDR3 length is 15 residues. CDR1 and CDR2 from the germline V gene are MNHEY and SMNVEV (reference sequence). V shed 5 bases, J shed 3 bases, and the junction held 6 bases outside the gene matches. CDR3 loop: CASSPRTGANEKLFF. CDR3 coding DNA: TGTGCCAGCAGTCCCAGGACAGGCGCTAATGAAAAACTGTTTTTT.

This clonotype was counted between two and nine times. The chain combines TRBV12-3 or TRBV12-4 with TRBJ2-7, with D unresolved. CDR3 length: 11 residues. Trimming removed 3 bases at V and 6 bases at J, with 6 bases between. The CDR3 protein is CASSFGGEQYV. The CDR3 bases are TGTGCCAGCAGTTTTGGTGGCGAGCAGTACGTC.

This clonotype appeared a few times. V usage is TRBV3-1 and J usage is TRBJ1-4, with D perhaps matching TRBD1 (6 bases). CDR3 length: 13 amino acids. Trimming stripped 5 bases from V and 6 bases from J, with 10 bases between. Germline loops: CDR1 LGHDT, CDR2 YNNKEL (reference sequence). For the CDR3, the DNA is TGTGCCAGCAGCGACAGGAGGGATGAAAAACTGTTTTTT. As protein: CASSDRRDEKLFF.

This chain connects TRBV4-1 to TRBJ2-3; 7 nucleotides agree with TRBD2. J was trimmed by 3 bases and V by 0 bases; bases with no gene match: 12. The germline CDR1 and CDR2 sequences are MGHRA and YSYEKL. This CDR3 has 18 residues. CDR3 sequence reads: CASSQDDFGEGGTDTQYF. The CDR3 DNA follows: TGCGCCAGCAGCCAAGATGATTTCGGGGAGGGAGGAACAGATACGCAGTATTTT.

This chain links TRBV7-9 with TRBJ2-6; 10 bases match TRBD1. From germline, CDR1 is SEHNR and CDR2 FQNEAQ (reference sequence). The ends lost 5 bases at V and 2 bases at J; junction bases unmatched: 9. The CDR3 runs to 18 residues. The CDR3 loop is CASSLWWDRGPGANVLTF. The DNA for the CDR3 is TGTGCCAGCAGCCTCTGGTGGGACAGGGGCCCTGGGGCCAACGTCCTGACTTTC.

This clonotype was observed a few times. The chain combines TRBV20-1 with TRBJ1-6, with 8 bases lining up with TRBD1. Germline V gene sequence: CDR1 DFQATT, CDR2 SNEGSKA (reference sequence). Germline trimming cut 0 bases from V and 5 bases from J; bases unmatched to any gene: 12. The CDR3 totals 18 residues. The CDR3 sequence is CSARDLGRQGLHNSPLHF. The DNA of the CDR3 is TGCAGTGCTAGAGATCTCGGGAGACAGGGGCTCCATAATTCACCCCTCCACTTT.

Many counts were recorded for this clonotype. The chain has TRBV7-2 and TRBJ2-1; no firm D call. V was shortened by 5 bases and J by 6 bases, with 11 bases between the two germline ends. The germline V gene has CDR1 SGHTA and CDR2 FQGNSA. The CDR3 runs to 13 residues. The CDR3 sequence is CASSLTKVNEQFF. For the CDR3, the DNA is TGTGCCAGCAGCCTGACCAAAGTCAATGAGCAGTTCTTC.

This clonotype was counted between two and nine times. The V call is TRBV19, the J call TRBJ1-3; 7 bases agree with TRBD1. Germline assignment: CDR1 LNHDA and CDR2 SQIVND (reference sequence). Trimming took 2 bases from V and 2 from J; bases not matched to a gene: 6. There are 16 residues in the CDR3. CDR3 DNA: TGTGCCAGTAGTATACCGGACAGGAGTCCTGGAAACACCATATATTTT. Its protein is CASSIPDRSPGNTIYF. Full variable domain (missing parts from reference TRBV19 and TRBJ1-3): DGGITQSPKYLFRKEGQNVTLSCEQNLNHDAMYWYRQDPGQGLRLIYYSQIVNDFQKGDIAEGYSVSREKKESFPLTVTSAQKNPTAFYLCASSIPDRSPGNTIYFGEGSWLTVV.

This clonotype was recorded many times. This chain connects TRBV4-1 to TRBJ1-2; D is possibly TRBD1 (5 bases). V lost 2 bases and J 2 bases, leaving 15 bases between the germline ends. The length of the CDR3 is 16 residues. Germline lookup yields CDR1 MGHRA and CDR2 YSYEKL. This CDR3 is CASSQITGTQNYGYTF. CDR3 DNA: TGCGCCAGCAGCCAAATTACCGGGACTCAGAACTATGGCTACACCTTC.